Below, 32 T cell receptor beta chains from the same sample are listed, as sequenced in a study of shared clonotypes between healthy human individuals. Here immunoSEQ multiplex PCR was the method, and the copy in TCRdb shows in-frame clones only, minus some. The sample has some 510,000 clones, about four fifths seen once. The sequencing input was PBMCs. The source is a woman aged 40 to 55 in good health. Some clones in this sample may be carry-over from other donors' samples.

Points on this clone: This sample also contains other DNA sequences that code for the same CDR3. This rearrangement joins TRBV7-6 to TRBJ2-7; 10 positions agree with TRBD1. This CDR3 has 15 amino acids. Trimming took 1 base from V and 2 from J; bases not matched to a gene: 2. Germline assignment: CDR1 SGHVS and CDR2 FNYEAQ. CDR3 sequence: CASSLGGQGAYEQYF. The DNA for the CDR3 is TGTGCCAGCAGCTTAGGAGGACAGGGGGCCTACGAGCAGTACTTC.

This clone was seen just once. The chain combines TRBV28 with TRBJ2-7, with D maybe TRBD1 (6 bases). The V and J ends lost 7 bases and 2 bases respectively, with 9 bases between them. The CDR3 is 12 residues long. Germline V gives CDR1 MDHEN, CDR2 SYDVKM. The CDR3 loop is CASNQGPYEQYF. The CDR3 coding sequence is TGTGCCAGCAATCAGGGGCCCTACGAGCAGTACTTC.

This chain links TRBV6-1 with TRBJ2-1; D unclear. The CDR3 covers 15 residues. Trimming pared 10 bases from V and 1 base from J, leaving 17 bases between. The germline V gene encodes CDR1 MNHNS and CDR2 SASEGT. The CDR3 protein is CATQTAPGSYNEQFF. Written as DNA, the CDR3 is TGTGCCACTCAAACAGCGCCAGGTTCCTACAATGAGCAGTTCTTC.

Turning to this clone: Other DNA sequences in this specimen translate into the identical CDR3. The chain couples TRBV7-9 to TRBJ2-1; D may be TRBD2 (5 bases). The CDR3 sequence is 14 residues long. Germline values: CDR1 SEHNR, CDR2 FQNEAQ (reference sequence). V lost 3 bases to trimming and J lost 7 bases, with 13 bases between them. CDR3 DNA sequence: TGTGCCAGCAGCTTCGGCCTAGCTGGGAATGAGCAGTTCTTC. It is translated as CASSFGLAGNEQFF.

The V and J genes are TRBV5-1 and TRBJ2-5; 16 bases map to TRBD2. The CDR3 runs to 17 residues. V was pared by 3 bases and J by 5 bases, with 7 bases of the junction left unmatched. Germline CDR1 SGHRS, CDR2 YFSETQ. The CDR3 reads CASSSGTSGRASETQYF. For the CDR3, the DNA is TGCGCCAGCAGCTCCGGGACTAGCGGGAGGGCCAGTGAGACCCAGTACTTC.

This chain joins TRBV9 and TRBJ2-3; D uncertain. CDR3 size: 15 residues. CDR1 and CDR2 from the germline V gene are SGDLS and YYNGEE. V was cut by 4 bases and J by 4 bases, with 16 bases left in between. CDR3 in amino acids: CASSPSRVPADTQYF. CDR3 in DNA: TGTGCCAGCAGCCCTAGTAGGGTTCCGGCAGATACGCAGTATTTT.

This clone was found a few times. The chain links TRBV7-3 to TRBJ2-5; D not certain. Trimming left V 0 bases short and J 2 bases short, with 4 bases between. The germline V gene encodes CDR1 SGHTA and CDR2 FQGTGA. CDR3 length: 13 residues. The CDR3 reads CASSLTIQETQYF. CDR3 DNA: TGTGCCAGCAGCTTAACCATACAAGAGACCCAGTACTTC. Full variable domain (rest looked up from reference TRBV7-3 and TRBJ2-5): GAGVSQTPSNKVTEKGKYVELRCDPISGHTALYWYRQSLGQGPEFLIYFQGTGAADDSGLPNDRFFAVRPEGSVSTLKIQRTERGDSAVYLCASSLTIQETQYFGPGTRLLVL.

The genes are TRBV27 and TRBJ2-7; D is ambiguous. The V end was cut by 6 bases, the J end by 3 bases, with 15 bases between. This CDR3 has 14 residues. From germline, CDR1 is MNHEY and CDR2 SMNVEV (reference sequence). The CDR3 DNA reads TGTGCCAGCAGAAGTCTTGGAGATCGCTACGAGCAGTACTTC. It yields the protein CASRSLGDRYEQYF.

This clone was counted a few times. The sample carries other DNA sequences with the same CDR3. V is TRBV7-2 and J is TRBJ2-7, with D uncertain. The CDR3 spans 12 residues. The ends were cut back, 2 bases at V and 4 bases at J, with 6 bases in the middle. CDR1 SGHTA and CDR2 FQGNSA come from the germline V gene. Here the CDR3 DNA reads TGTGCCAGCAGCTTACAAGGATACGAGCAGTACTTC. Protein product: CASSLQGYEQYF. The full variable domain, in which reference TRBV7-2 and TRBJ2-7 provide the parts outside the CDR3, is GAGVSQSPSNKVTEKGKDVELRCDPISGHTALYWYRQSLGQGLEFLIYFQGNSAPDKSGLPSDRFSAERTGGSVSTLTIQRTQQEDSAVYLCASSLQGYEQYFGPGTRLTVT.

V is TRBV28 and J is TRBJ1-5; 11 bases are a match to TRBD1. Germline CDR1 reads MDHEN; CDR2 reads SYDVKM. CDR3 size: 21 residues. J gave up 4 bases and V 3 bases, and 20 bases lay outside the gene matches. The CDR3 region has the DNA TGTGCCAGCAGTTTTACCTACGGGACAGGGGGAAGTCATCAGCAGAATCAGCCCCAGCATTTT. Amino acid sequence: CASSFTYGTGGSHQQNQPQHF.

This chain links TRBV7-3 with TRBJ2-3, with 8 positions matching TRBD1. The J segment lost 0 bases and the V segment lost 8 bases, leaving 1 base of the junction unmatched. The length of the CDR3 is 13 residues. The germline V gene encodes CDR1 SGHTA and CDR2 FQGTGA. Here the CDR3 reads CASGQGSTDTQYF. The CDR3 DNA reads as TGTGCCAGCGGACAGGGAAGCACAGATACGCAGTATTTT.

The chain employs TRBV18 and TRBJ1-1; D is undetermined. V was trimmed by 0 bases and J by 5 bases, leaving 10 bases between them. The CDR3 consists of 14 residues. Germline assignment: CDR1 KGHSH and CDR2 LQKENI. In DNA, the CDR3 is TGTGCCAGCTCACCACCGGTGGCTGGAACTGAAGCTTTCTTT. Protein product: CASSPPVAGTEAFF.

The rearrangement uses TRBV2 and TRBJ1-6; D unclear. V was pared by 3 bases and J by 0 bases, with 9 bases between. The length of the CDR3 is 16 residues. Germline V gives CDR1 SNHLY, CDR2 FYNNEI. The CDR3 DNA sequence: TGTGCCAGCAGTGAGGGCAGCCGCTCCTATAATTCACCCCTCCACTTT. Its protein product is CASSEGSRSYNSPLHF. The complete variable domain, with remaining parts taken from reference TRBV2 and TRBJ1-6, reads EPEVTQTPSHQVTQMGQEVILRCVPISNHLYFYWYRQILGQKVEFLVSFYNNEISEKSEIFDDQFSVERPDGSNFTLKIRSTKLEDSAMYFCASSEGSRSYNSPLHFGNGTRLTVT.

The sample holds one count of this clone. The genes are TRBV7-9 and TRBJ2-3; D uncertain. Germline V gene data show CDR1 as SEHNR and CDR2 as FQNEAQ (reference sequence). V lost 0 bases and J 10 bases, leaving 14 bases between the germline ends. There are 14 residues in the CDR3. CDR3 protein: CASSLASDAPAQYF. The CDR3 nucleotides read TGTGCCAGCAGCTTAGCGAGCGACGCACCGGCGCAGTATTTT. Full variable domain (outside the CDR3, taken from reference TRBV7-9 and TRBJ2-3): DTGVSQNPRHKITKRGQNVTFRCDPISEHNRLYWYRQTLGQGPEFLTYFQNEAQLEKSRLLSDRFSAERPKGSFSTLEIQRTEQGDSAMYLCASSLASDAPAQYFGPGTRLTVL.

The chain links TRBV10-3 to TRBJ1-5; D may be TRBD1 (5 bases). Per germline, CDR1 ENHRY and CDR2 SYGVKD. V was shortened by 3 bases and J by 6 bases, with 18 bases between the two germline ends. CDR3 length equals 16 residues. CDR3 DNA sequence: TGTGCCATCAGTGAACGGGTGATGGGCAGGGTTCAGCCCCAGCATTTT. Amino acids: CAISERVMGRVQPQHF.

This clone was observed a handful of times. The chain is built from TRBV11-2 and TRBJ1-5; D not resolved. V gave up 4 bases and J gave up 8 bases, with 12 bases separating them. This CDR3 region has 13 residues. Germline V gene lookup returns CDR1 SGHAT and CDR2 FQNNGV. CDR3 bases: TGTGCCAGCAGCTCCTCCGATTTGGAGCCCCAGCATTTT. Protein: CASSSSDLEPQHF.

Here the CDR3 DNA reads TGTGCCAGCAGCCCACCGGGACTAGCCTGGGAGACCCAGTACTTC. As protein: CASSPPGLAWETQYF. J is TRBJ2-5 and V is TRBV7-2, with 9 bases fitting TRBD2. Germline CDR1 reads SGHTA; CDR2 reads FQGNSA. The CDR3 loop spans 15 amino acids. J lost 5 bases, V lost 5 bases, and 9 bases had no gene match.

This clone has only one observation. The chain carries TRBV10-3 and TRBJ2-5; tentative D call: TRBD1 (6 bases). Deletions cut 0 bases from V and 1 base from J, with 6 bases between. This CDR3 contains 14 residues. In germline, CDR1 is ENHRY, CDR2 SYGVKD. CDR3 amino acids: CAISESTGQETQYF. The CDR3 coding sequence is TGTGCCATCAGTGAGTCGACAGGCCAAGAGACCCAGTACTTC.

V gene TRBV30 combines with J gene TRBJ1-2; D remains ambiguous. From germline, CDR1 is GTSNPN and CDR2 SVGIG (reference sequence). The CDR3 loop spans 13 amino acids. With 6 bases removed from V and 7 bases from J, the gap between germline ends came to 18 bases. CDR3 region: CACLNRAYGGYTF. For the CDR3, the DNA is TGTGCCTGCCTGAATCGGGCCTACGGTGGCTACACCTTC.

This rearrangement joins TRBV2 to TRBJ1-1, with TRBD1 as a possible D gene (5 bases). Germline values: CDR1 SNHLY, CDR2 FYNNEI. The CDR3 is 14 amino acids. Trimming shortened V by 8 bases and J by 4 bases, and 17 bases separated the two germline ends. The CDR3 loop is CASLLRGGITEAFF. The DNA for the CDR3 is TGTGCCAGCCTACTAAGGGGAGGAATCACTGAAGCTTTCTTT.

V and J are TRBV2 and TRBJ2-7; 11 bases align to TRBD2. The germline V gene has CDR1 SNHLY and CDR2 FYNNEI. V gave up 3 bases and J gave up 3 bases; unmatched junction bases: 7. CDR3 size: 16 residues. The CDR3 DNA is TGTGCCAGCAGTGATATACCGGGACTAGCGGTCTACGAGCAGTACTTC. It is translated as CASSDIPGLAVYEQYF.

V gene TRBV30 combines with J gene TRBJ1-2, with D uncertain. Trimming removed 6 bases from V and 5 bases from J, with 16 bases in between. The germline gives CDR1 GTSNPN, CDR2 SVGIG (reference sequence). This CDR3 has 13 amino acids. The CDR3 DNA is TGTGCCTGTCCGGGGTCGGGTGGGTATGGCTACACCTTC. It encodes CACPGSGGYGYTF.

This clone was seen only once. The chain joins TRBV9 to TRBJ2-7; tentative D call: TRBD2 (6 bases). Germline V gene data show CDR1 as SGDLS and CDR2 as YYNGEE. Trimming took 4 bases from V and 2 from J, leaving 10 bases between them. The CDR3 is made up of 13 amino acids. CDR3 DNA: TGTGCCAGCAGCCCGGGACTGACCTACGAGCAGTACTTC. Residues: CASSPGLTYEQYF.

The CDR3 is CASSQDGRNIQYF. CDR3 nucleotides: TGCGCCAGCAGCCAAGATGGGAGAAACATTCAGTACTTC. V is TRBV4-1 and J is TRBJ2-4, with D maybe TRBD2 (5 bases). This CDR3 contains 13 residues. Trimming stripped 0 bases from V and 6 bases from J, with 6 bases between. The V gene's germline CDR1 is MGHRA and CDR2 YSYEKL.

V and J are TRBV6-1 and TRBJ2-3; D is unclear. Trimming removed 2 bases from V and 0 bases from J, with 9 bases in between. CDR3 length: 15 amino acids. CDR1 and CDR2 from the germline V gene are MNHNS and SASEGT. This CDR3 is CASSELPVSTDTQYF. The CDR3 DNA is TGTGCCAGCAGTGAACTCCCAGTGAGCACAGATACGCAGTATTTT.

CDR3 amino acids: CASSLAQWAEAFF. The CDR3 nucleotides read TGTGCCAGCAGCTTAGCACAGTGGGCTGAAGCTTTCTTT. V usage is TRBV7-9 and J usage is TRBJ1-1; D is uncertain. Germline CDR1 is SEHNR and CDR2 is FQNEAQ (reference sequence). The CDR3 is 13 amino acids. With 0 bases removed from V and 6 bases from J, the gap between germline ends came to 8 bases.

The chain has TRBV5-5 and TRBJ1-2, with D unresolved. This CDR3 contains 13 residues. The V end lost 0 bases, the J end lost 3 bases, and 6 bases lay between the germline ends. Germline V gene lookup returns CDR1 SGHKS and CDR2 YYEKEE (reference sequence). CDR3 protein: CASSLEGDYGYTF. The CDR3, as DNA: TGTGCCAGCAGCTTGGAGGGCGACTATGGCTACACCTTC.

The CDR3 region has the DNA TGCGCCAGCAGCCAAGGCCCCCCCCGGAGCACTGAAGCTTTCTTT. It yields the protein CASSQGPPRSTEAFF. The chain employs TRBV4-3 and TRBJ1-1; no clear D. Germline V gene sequence: CDR1 LGHNA, CDR2 YSLEER. V lost 1 base, J lost 4 bases, and 13 bases lay in between. There are 15 residues in the CDR3.

This clone was detected a few times. J is TRBJ2-7 and V is TRBV5-4; 8 bases align to TRBD1. V gave up 0 bases and J gave up 3 bases; unmatched junction bases: 5. The CDR3 sequence is 15 residues long. Germline CDR1 is SGHNT and CDR2 is YYREEE (reference sequence). The CDR3 loop reads CASSLGRTGFYEQYF. The CDR3 region has the DNA TGTGCCAGCAGCTTGGGCCGGACAGGGTTCTACGAGCAGTACTTC.

The chain combines TRBV27 with TRBJ2-1; a possible D gene is TRBD1 (6 bases). CDR1 is MNHEY, CDR2 SMNVEV, per germline (reference sequence). V gave up 5 bases and J gave up 5 bases, with 19 bases separating them. This CDR3 is 16 amino acids long. CDR3 sequence: CASSPHQLRQDNEQFF. The CDR3 DNA reads as TGTGCCAGCAGTCCACACCAACTTCGACAGGACAATGAGCAGTTCTTC.

This sequence joins TRBV6-5 and TRBJ2-1; 7 bases fit TRBD2. Trimming at V came to 4 bases and at J to 3 bases, leaving 9 bases not matched to a gene. There are 16 residues in the CDR3. Germline V gene sequence: CDR1 MNHEY, CDR2 SVGAGI. The CDR3 reads CASSSPGTKNYNEQFF. The CDR3 DNA reads TGTGCCAGCAGTTCCCCCGGGACTAAGAACTACAATGAGCAGTTCTTC.

This clone is labeled medium-sized (0.01 to 0.1%). This sequence joins TRBV7-2 and TRBJ1-1, with 7 bases fitting TRBD1. Germline values: CDR1 SGHTA, CDR2 FQGNSA. This CDR3 spans 14 amino acids. With 0 bases clipped from V and 3 bases from J, the junction kept 1 base outside the gene matches. CDR3 amino acids: CASSLAGQHTEAFF. The CDR3 nucleotides read TGTGCCAGCAGCTTAGCGGGACAGCACACTGAAGCTTTCTTT.